A selection of T cell receptor beta chains follows, all from one sample in a study of T-cell reconstitution after alpha-beta-depleted transplantation in children. In TCRdb, the PCR reads were re-called with MiXCR into one record per CDR3 protein. The sample shows some 80,000 distinct CDR3 sequences, roughly 20% of them seen only once. Sequencing was performed on PBMCs, mostly from graft donor cells, taken 360 days after TCRalphabeta/CD19-depleted stem cell transplant. These receptors originate from a male patient aged 2-15 years who had a stem cell transplant for acute lymphoblastic leukemia, so the T cells may come from the graft donor. Each CDR3 is given with its conserved first and last residue. D genes are given only for firm matches. A row's size may be missing; if present it is once, few, many or a size class.

cdr3_nt cdr3_aa clone_size v_call d_call j_call
TGTGCCAGCAAAGGACAGGGGGCGCAAGGGCAGTACTTC CASKGQGAQGQYF . TRBV11-2 TRBD1 TRBJ2-7
TGTGCCAGCAGAACAACTAGCGGCGCCAAAAACATTCAGTACTTC CASRTTSGAKNIQYF many TRBV6-5 TRBD2 TRBJ2-4
TGTGCCAGCAGCCCTCCAGCGGGAGTCACCTACAATGAGCAGTTCTTC CASSPPAGVTYNEQFF many TRBV7-9 TRBD2 TRBJ2-1
TGCAGTGCTATGGTACAGGGGAGGGGTGGCTACACCTTC CSAMVQGRGGYTF few TRBV20-1 TRBD1 TRBJ1-2
TGTGCCAGCAGTTTCGGCTCCGGGGGTCCGACTTTCCAAGAGACCCAGTACTTC CASSFGSGGPTFQETQYF many TRBV12-3/TRBV12-4 . TRBJ2-5
TGTGCCAGCAGCCAACTGCCTGGGGCCAACGTCCTGACTTTC CASSQLPGANVLTF . TRBV3-1 . TRBJ2-6
TGTGCCAGCAGCCTGGGACTGTCTATATTCAATGAGCAGTTCTTC CASSLGLSIFNEQFF many TRBV7-9 . TRBJ2-1
TGTGCCAGCAGTGGGCCGGGCCCCGCGGGATACAATGAGCAGTTCTTC CASSGPGPAGYNEQFF . TRBV2 . TRBJ2-1
TGCAGTGCTAGGGGGGGGGCCTCCGAGCAGTACTTC CSARGGASEQYF . TRBV20-1 . TRBJ2-7
TGCGCCAGCAGTGAGCTTACCGGGACAACTAACACTGAAGCTTTCTTT CASSELTGTTNTEAFF . TRBV10-1 . TRBJ1-1
TGTGCCAGTTCGGCTCGGGCGAATGCCTACGAGCAGTACTTC CASSARANAYEQYF . TRBV6-1 . TRBJ2-7
TGCGCCAGCAGCCTCCGATTGGTCCTCGGGAACACCGGGGAGCTGTTTTTT CASSLRLVLGNTGELFF many TRBV5-1 . TRBJ2-2
TGTGCCAGCAGCTTGGTGGAGAGAAATGAGCAGTTCTTC CASSLVERNEQFF few TRBV5-5 . TRBJ2-1
TGTGCCAGCAGCCACACAGGGGGCGATGGCTACACCTTC CASSHTGGDGYTF many TRBV3-1 TRBD1 TRBJ1-2
TGCGCCAGCAGCTTGGCCCGGCATAACTATGGCTACACCTTC CASSLARHNYGYTF . TRBV5-1 . TRBJ1-2
TGTGCCAGCCACAGGGCGCCAGTGACAGACTCTAACTATGGCTACACCTTC CASHRAPVTDSNYGYTF . TRBV2 . TRBJ1-2
TGTGCCACCAGTGCGGGGCCTTTCTACAATGAGCAGTTCTTC CATSAGPFYNEQFF . TRBV24-1 . TRBJ2-1
TGCGCCAGCAGCCCAACTATTCCCACCGGGGAGCTGTTTTTT CASSPTIPTGELFF few TRBV4-1 . TRBJ2-2
TGCGCCAGCAGCTTGGACAGGACCTACGAGCAGTACTTC CASSLDRTYEQYF few TRBV5-1 . TRBJ2-7
TGCGCCAGCAGCCACCTAGGGGGAGAGGACACCGGGGAGCTGTTTTTT CASSHLGGEDTGELFF few TRBV4-1 . TRBJ2-2
TGTGCCACCCGGGGCGGGAGTGTGTTGACCCAGTACTTC CATRGGSVLTQYF . TRBV25-1 TRBD2 TRBJ2-5
TGTGCCAGCAGCCAAATTATCGCGCTTCACCTTAGCTCCTACAATGAGCAGTTCTTC CASSQIIALHLSSYNEQFF few TRBV7-8 . TRBJ2-1
TGCGCCAGCAGCTTGGGAGGATCCGGGGAGCTGTTTTTT CASSLGGSGELFF few TRBV5-1 . TRBJ2-2
TGTGCCAGCAGTTTTCCCCGGGCCACAGATACGCAGTATTTT CASSFPRATDTQYF few TRBV12-3/TRBV12-4 . TRBJ2-3
TGCGCCAGCAGCCAAGTGGGGGACAGGGAAAGAGTCTATGAGCAGTTCTTC CASSQVGDRERVYEQFF . TRBV4-1 TRBD1 TRBJ2-1
TGTGCCAGCAGTTTGCAGTGGAACTATGGCTACACCTTC CASSLQWNYGYTF . TRBV6-5 . TRBJ1-2
TGTGCCAGCAGTCCGGGAGGGATCAATGAGCAGTTCTTC CASSPGGINEQFF . TRBV12-3/TRBV12-4 TRBD2 TRBJ2-1
TGCTGTGCTAGAGATCCTAGCGGGAGGGCCGCCTACAATGAGCAGTTCTTC CCARDPSGRAAYNEQFF . TRBV20-1 TRBD2 TRBJ2-1